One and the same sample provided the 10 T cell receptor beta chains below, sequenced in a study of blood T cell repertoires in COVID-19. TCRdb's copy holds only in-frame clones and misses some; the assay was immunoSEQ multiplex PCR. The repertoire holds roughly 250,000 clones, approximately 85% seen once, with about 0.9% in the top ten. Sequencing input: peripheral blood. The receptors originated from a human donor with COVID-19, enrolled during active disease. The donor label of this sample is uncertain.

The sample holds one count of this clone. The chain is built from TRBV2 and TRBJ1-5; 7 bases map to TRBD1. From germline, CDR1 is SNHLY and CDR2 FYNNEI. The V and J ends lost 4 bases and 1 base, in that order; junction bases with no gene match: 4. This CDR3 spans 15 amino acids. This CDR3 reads CASSGQGISNQPQHF. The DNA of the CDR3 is TGTGCCAGCAGTGGACAGGGTATAAGCAATCAGCCCCAGCATTTT.

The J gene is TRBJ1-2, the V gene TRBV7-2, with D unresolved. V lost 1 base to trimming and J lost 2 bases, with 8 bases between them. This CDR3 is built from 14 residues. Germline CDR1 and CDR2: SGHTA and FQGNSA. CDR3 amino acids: CASSLDQLNYGYTF. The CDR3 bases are TGTGCCAGCAGCTTAGATCAACTGAACTATGGCTACACCTTC.

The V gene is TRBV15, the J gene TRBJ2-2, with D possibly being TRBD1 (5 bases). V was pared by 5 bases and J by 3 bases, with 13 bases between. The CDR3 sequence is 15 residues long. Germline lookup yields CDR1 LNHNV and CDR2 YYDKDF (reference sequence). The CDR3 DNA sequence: TGTGCCACCAGCGGGGTAACAGGACACACCGGGGAGCTGTTTTTT. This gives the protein CATSGVTGHTGELFF.

The CDR3, as DNA: TGTGCCAGCAGTTCCCGACAGGATAATGAAAAACTGTTTTTT. It is translated as CASSSRQDNEKLFF. This rearrangement joins TRBV7-9 to TRBJ1-4; D perhaps matches TRBD1 (6 bases). CDR1 SEHNR and CDR2 FQNEAQ come from the germline V gene (reference sequence). This CDR3 comprises 14 residues. The V end lost 6 bases, the J end lost 4 bases, and 12 bases lay between the germline ends.

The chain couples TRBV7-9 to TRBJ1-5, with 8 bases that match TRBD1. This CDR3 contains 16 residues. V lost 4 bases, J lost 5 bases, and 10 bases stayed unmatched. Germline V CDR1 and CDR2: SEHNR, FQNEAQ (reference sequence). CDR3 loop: CASSSYGTGWDQPQHF. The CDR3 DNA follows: TGTGCCAGCAGCTCTTATGGGACAGGATGGGATCAGCCCCAGCATTTT.

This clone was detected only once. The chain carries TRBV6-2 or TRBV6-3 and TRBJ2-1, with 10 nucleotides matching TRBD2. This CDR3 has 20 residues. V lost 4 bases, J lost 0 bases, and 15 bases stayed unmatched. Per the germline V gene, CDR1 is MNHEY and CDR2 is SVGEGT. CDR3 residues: CASSSHTLAGGPSSYNEQFF. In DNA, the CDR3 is TGTGCCAGCAGTTCCCACACATTAGCGGGAGGACCAAGCTCCTACAATGAGCAGTTCTTC.

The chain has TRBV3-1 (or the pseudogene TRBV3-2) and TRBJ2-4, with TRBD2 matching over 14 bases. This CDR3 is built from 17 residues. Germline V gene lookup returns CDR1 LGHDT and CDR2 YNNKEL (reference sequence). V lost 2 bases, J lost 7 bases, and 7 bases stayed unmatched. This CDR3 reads CASSQPGLAGVMNIQYF. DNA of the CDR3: TGTGCCAGCAGCCAACCGGGACTAGCGGGAGTTATGAACATTCAGTACTTC.

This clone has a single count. CDR3 loop: CASSPGLAGTYEQYF. CDR3 coding DNA: TGTGCCAGCAGCCCGGGACTAGCGGGAACCTACGAGCAGTACTTC. The chain uses TRBV3-1 (or the pseudogene TRBV3-2) and TRBJ2-7; TRBD2 matches at 13 bases. The CDR3 extends over 15 amino acids. CDR1 LGHDT and CDR2 YNNKEL come from the germline V gene (reference sequence). J was trimmed by 2 bases and V by 4 bases; bases with no gene match: 2.

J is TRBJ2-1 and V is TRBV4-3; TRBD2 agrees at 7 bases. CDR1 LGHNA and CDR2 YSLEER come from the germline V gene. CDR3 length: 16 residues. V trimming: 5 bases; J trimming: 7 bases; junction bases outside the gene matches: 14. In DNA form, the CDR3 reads TGCGCCAGCAGCGAGGAGAGGGGAGGGCCTCGGAATGAGCAGTTCTTC. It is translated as CASSEERGGPRNEQFF.

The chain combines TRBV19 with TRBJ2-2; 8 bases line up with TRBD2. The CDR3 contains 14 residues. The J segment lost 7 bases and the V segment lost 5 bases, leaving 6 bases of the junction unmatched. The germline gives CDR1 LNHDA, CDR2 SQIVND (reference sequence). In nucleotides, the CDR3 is TGTGCCAGTAGTCCGGCGGGAGGAGGCGGGGAGCTGTTTTTT. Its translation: CASSPAGGGGELFF.